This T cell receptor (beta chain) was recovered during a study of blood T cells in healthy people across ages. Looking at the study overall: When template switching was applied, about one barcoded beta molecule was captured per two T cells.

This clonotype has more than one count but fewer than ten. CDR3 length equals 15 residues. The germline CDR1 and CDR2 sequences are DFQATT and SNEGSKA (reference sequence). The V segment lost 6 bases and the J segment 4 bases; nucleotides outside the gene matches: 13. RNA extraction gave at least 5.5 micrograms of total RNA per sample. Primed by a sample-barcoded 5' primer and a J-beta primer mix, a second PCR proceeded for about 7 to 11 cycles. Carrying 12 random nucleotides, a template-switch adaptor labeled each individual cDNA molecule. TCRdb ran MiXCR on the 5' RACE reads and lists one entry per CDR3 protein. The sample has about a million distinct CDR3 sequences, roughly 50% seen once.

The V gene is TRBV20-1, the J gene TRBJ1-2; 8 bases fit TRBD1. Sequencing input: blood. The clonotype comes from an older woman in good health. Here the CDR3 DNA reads TGCAGTGCCGAGCCCCACGGACAGGGCGGCTATGGCTACACCTTC. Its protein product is CSAEPHGQGGYGYTF.